This T cell receptor (beta chain) originates from a study of T-cell memory formation after mild COVID-19. The study, taken as a whole, reports: Clones contracting day 15 to 85 were balanced CD4/CD8; later expanders leaned CD4+.

This clonotype was seen a handful of times. Antigen: not known. The CDR3 is 15 amino acids. V was pared by 3 bases and J by 2 bases, with 15 bases between. Looked up from germline, CDR1 is SGHDT and CDR2 is YYEEEE. Constant-segment primers were used for 5'RACE, and the resulting TCR alpha and TCR beta cDNA libraries carried sample barcodes and UMIs. TCRdb called the 5' RACE reads again in MiXCR, with one record for every CDR3 protein. The sample has around 300,000 distinct CDR3 sequences; approximately 19% are singletons. This chain links TRBV5-6 with TRBJ2-7; a weak D match, TRBD2 (5 bases). The sequenced sample consisted of PBMCs or a T cell subset sorted from them (not recorded which). This clonotype was sampled from a man aged 18 to 30 who had mild COVID-19 (a few samples of this study predate the infection). Cell type and time point are not known. The CDR3 spells CASSSGLLPTYEQYF. The CDR3 bases are TGTGCCAGCAGCTCAGGACTCCTTCCAACCTACGAGCAGTACTTC.